One sample yielded the 28 T cell receptor delta chains listed below, sequenced in a study of gamma-delta chains in newborns, infants, children. TCRdb made new clone calls on the reads using CATT. The sample includes some 3,100 delta-chain clones, less than 4% of them seen just once. The specimen sequenced was blood. These receptors were obtained from a child who was a newborn, infant or young child, either healthy, febrile or measles-vaccinated (not recorded which).

This clone came up a few times. TCRdb's entry gives the protein of a much larger clone, which mismatches this DNA's translation at residue 13, likely from a read error; the protein reported here is translated from the DNA. The chain couples TRDV1 to TRDJ1, with D hard to call. Germline CDR1 reads TSWWSYY; CDR2 reads QGS. There are 17 residues in the CDR3. In DNA, the CDR3 is TGTGCTCTTGGGGAAATGAAGTTACTGTTTAACACCGGTAAACTCATCTTT. This codes for CALGEMKLLFNTGKLIF.

As regards this clone: TCRdb shows a much larger clone's protein in place of this DNA's translation, and the two differ at residue 3, likely through a read error; the protein shown is translated from the DNA. The CDR3 is CARDTVGGSSWDTRQMFF. CDR3 DNA sequence: TGTGCCCGTGACACCGTTGGGGGGAGCTCCTGGGACACCCGACAGATGTTTTTC. The V and J genes are TRDV2 and TRDJ3; D perhaps matches TRDD3 (6 bases). The CDR3 covers 18 residues. From germline, CDR1 is GEAIGNYY and CDR2 EKD.

Comments on this clone: The TCRdb record carries a much larger clone's protein, which differs from this DNA's translation at residue 6; a read error is the likely cause, and the protein listed here is the DNA translation. The J gene is TRDJ3, the V gene TRDV2, with D possibly TRDD3 on 6 matching bases. Trimming left V 2 bases short and J 0 bases short, with 10 bases between. The CDR3 has 17 amino acids. Germline CDR1 is GEAIGNYY and CDR2 is EKD. The CDR3 loop is CACDSPGDSWDTRQMFF. The DNA for the CDR3 is TGTGCCTGTGACAGCCCGGGGGACTCCTGGGACACCCGACAGATGTTTTTC.

By frequency in the sample, this clone is medium-sized. Other DNA sequences in the same sample also yield this CDR3. The V and J genes are TRDV2 and TRDJ3, with 11 nucleotides matching TRDD3. This CDR3 contains 19 residues. Per the germline V gene, CDR1 is GEAIGNYY and CDR2 is EKD. V shed 2 bases and J 0 bases; nucleotides not matched to a gene: 5. CDR3 DNA sequence: TGTGCCTGTGACATACTGGGGGATAGAAGCTCCTGGGACACCCGACAGATGTTTTTC. The encoded protein is CACDILGDRSSWDTRQMFF.

This clone is large. Other DNA sequences of this sample code for an identical CDR3. V is TRDV2 and J is TRDJ3, with 7 bases fitting TRDD3. CDR3 length equals 17 residues. CDR1 and CDR2 from the germline V gene are GEAIGNYY and EKD. J lost 1 base, V lost 3 bases, and 5 bases had no gene match. The chain's CDR3 is CACDLLLGSWDTRQMFF. The DNA for the CDR3 is TGTGCCTGTGACCTTTTACTGGGGTCCTGGGACACCCGACAGATGTTTTTC.

Concerning this clone: Given a far larger clone just one base away, this is likely a sequencing read error. J is TRDJ3 and V is TRDV2; 9 positions agree with TRDD3. The length of the CDR3 is 20 residues. The germline V gene encodes CDR1 GEAIGNYY and CDR2 EKD. Unmatched junction bases numbered 12, after V lost 4 bases and J lost 0 bases. The DNA of the CDR3 is TGTGCCTGTGATGCACTGGGGGACCCCGAAAGCTCCTGGGACACCCGACAGATGTTTTTC. As protein: CACDALGDPESSWDTRQMFF.

This clone was counted a few times. Possible read error: a much larger clone is one base away. The chain carries TRDV1 and TRDJ1; D may be TRDD2 or TRDD3 (7 bases each). Germline V gene data show CDR1 as TSWWSYY and CDR2 as QGS. CDR3 length equals 21 residues. Trimming removed 4 bases at V and 5 bases at J, with 35 bases between. As DNA, the CDR3 is TGTGCTCTTGGGGGAGGTTTTGTATGGCCTTCCTTAGATCAACTGGGGGATAAACTCATCTTT. It translates to CALGGGFVWPSLDQLGDKLIF.

Remarks on this clone: It may be a read error: a sequence one base away is much more abundant. Other DNA variants within this sample encode the same CDR3. This chain joins TRDV2 and TRDJ1, with 8 bases aligning to TRDD3. Germline-derived CDR1 and CDR2 are GEAIGNYY and EKD. This CDR3 region has 14 residues. For the CDR3, the DNA is TGCGCCTGTGACCCTTTGGGGGATACCGATAAACTCATCTTT. Amino acid sequence: CACDPLGDTDKLIF.

Regarding this clone: This could be a read error, since a much larger clone is one nucleotide away. Other DNA sequences from this sample encode an identical CDR3 as well. V and J are TRDV2 and TRDJ3; weak D call: TRDD3 (5 bases). The CDR3 consists of 16 residues. Per germline, CDR1 GEAIGNYY and CDR2 EKD. The CDR3 loop reads CACDNVLSWDTRQMFF. The CDR3 nucleotides read TGTGCCTGTGACAACGTACTATCCTGGGACACCCGTCAGATGTTTTTC.

This clone is deemed medium-sized. A single base is all that separates this from a far larger clone, so a read error is likely. The chain couples TRDV2 to TRDJ1, with TRDD3 matching 9 bases. Germline CDR1 and CDR2: GEAIGNYY and EKD. CDR3 length: 14 residues. CDR3 in amino acids: CACDILGDTDKLTF. Written as DNA, the CDR3 is TGTGCCTGTGACATACTGGGGGACACCGATAAACTCACCTTT.

Concerning this clone itself: The translation of this DNA and the TCRdb protein of a much larger clone differ at residue 15, probably owing to a read error; the protein shown here is translated from the DNA. The chain uses TRDV2 and TRDJ3, with TRDD3 identical over 12 bases. Germline CDR1 reads GEAIGNYY; CDR2 reads EKD. CDR3 length equals 17 residues. DNA for the CDR3: TGTGCCTGTGACGTACTGGGGGATACCTGGGACACCCGACAGGTGTTTTTC. The encoded protein is CACDVLGDTWDTRQVFF.

This clone was picked up a small number of times. This DNA translates differently at residue 13 from the TCRdb protein, which is that of a much larger clone; a read error is likely, and the protein shown is the DNA's own translation. The DNA for the CDR3 is TGTGCCTGTGACATACTGGGGGATGCGAGCTCCTGGGGCACCCGACAGATGTTTTTC. Its translation: CACDILGDASSWGTRQMFF. The chain uses TRDV2 and TRDJ3, with 10 bases aligning to TRDD3. There are 19 residues in the CDR3. The germline CDR1 and CDR2 sequences are GEAIGNYY and EKD.

Comments on this clone: Given a far larger clone just one base away, this is likely a sequencing read error. Other DNA sequences from this sample encode an identical CDR3 as well. The chain links TRDV2 to TRDJ1; TRDD3 matches 12 bases. The CDR3 runs to 16 residues. Germline CDR1 reads GEAIGNYY; CDR2 reads EKD. The CDR3 reads CACDILGDTNTDKLIF. CDR3 DNA: TGTGCCTGTGACATACTGGGGGATACAAACACTGATAAACTCATCTTT.

About this clone itself: With a far larger clone one base away, a read error is the likely cause. The chain employs TRDV2 and TRDJ3; the match to TRDD3 covers 11 bases. Germline V gene sequence: CDR1 GEAIGNYY, CDR2 EKD. With V trimmed by 0 bases and J by 2 bases, 2 bases remained unmatched. The CDR3 is 18 amino acids. The chain's CDR3 is CACDTALGDTWDTRQMFF. CDR3 coding DNA: TGTGCCTGTGACACCGCACTGGGGGATACCTGGGACACCCGACAGATGTTTTTC.

This clone was counted only a few times. The TCRdb protein comes from a much larger clone and disagrees with this DNA's translation at residue 8, likely due to a read error; the protein given here is derived from the DNA. J is TRDJ3 and V is TRDV2, with TRDD3 as a possible D gene (5 bases). The CDR3 totals 19 residues. In germline, CDR1 is GEAIGNYY, CDR2 EKD. Between the trimmed V and J ends, which lost 0 bases and 0 bases, there was a span of 14 bases. CDR3 amino acids: CACDTVTRGRSWDTRQMFF. CDR3 nucleotide sequence: TGTGCCTGTGACACCGTAACGAGGGGACGCTCCTGGGACACCCGACAGATGTTTTTC.

By its share, this clone is large. Other nucleotide sequences from this sample produce the same CDR3. The chain combines TRDV2 with TRDJ2; 10 bases are shared with TRDD3. The V and J ends lost 0 bases and 0 bases, in that order; junction bases with no gene match: 0. The CDR3 runs to 16 residues. CDR1 is GEAIGNYY and CDR2 is EKD in the germline V gene. The CDR3 sequence is CACDTLGDTLTAQLFF. The CDR3 DNA is TGTGCCTGTGACACCCTGGGGGATACTTTGACAGCACAACTCTTCTTT.

Comments on this clone: Only one base separates this from a far larger clonotype, so it likely reflects a read error. Other DNA sequences in this sample translate to the same CDR3. This chain links TRDV2 with TRDJ3; 11 nucleotides agree with TRDD3. This CDR3 has 18 residues. CDR1 is GEAIGNYY and CDR2 is EKD in the germline V gene. CDR3 sequence reads: CACDVLGDSSWDTRQMFF. In DNA form, the CDR3 reads TGTGCCTGTGACGTACTGGGGGATAGCTCCTGGGATACCCGACAGATGTTTTTC.

By frequency in the sample, this clone is large. CDR3 residues: CACDTAYWGVSWDTRQMFF. CDR3 nucleotides: TGTGCCTGTGACACCGCCTACTGGGGGGTCTCCTGGGACACCCGACAGATGTTTTTC. The rearrangement links TRDV2 to TRDJ3, with 8 bases aligning to TRDD3. Germline-derived CDR1 and CDR2 are GEAIGNYY and EKD. This CDR3 is built from 19 residues. After removal of 0 bases from V and 0 bases from J, the junction contained 6 bases not matched to a gene.

In regard to this clone: It is likely a read error: a sequence one base away is far more abundant. The gene calls are TRDV2 and TRDJ2, with no clear D. V lost 2 bases, J lost 3 bases, and 0 bases lay in between. CDR1 is GEAIGNYY and CDR2 is EKD in the germline V gene. The CDR3 sequence is 11 residues long. This CDR3 is CACDMTAQLFF. The CDR3 region has the DNA TGTGCCTGTGACATGACAGCACAACTCTTCTTT.

About this clone: The protein recorded in TCRdb matches a much larger clone and deviates from this DNA's translation at residue 13, suggesting a read error; the protein here is obtained by translating the DNA. The chain links TRDV2 to TRDJ1; 13 bases map to TRDD3. Germline CDR1 reads GEAIGNYY; CDR2 reads EKD. This CDR3 region has 15 residues. The CDR3 region has the DNA TGTGCCTGTGACAACTGGGGGATACGCGACGATAAACCCATCTTT. It specifies CACDNWGIRDDKPIF.

This clone was seen a few times. TCRdb attributes to this sequence the protein of a much larger clone, which differs from the DNA translation at residue 13; a read error is likely, and the protein displayed is translated from the DNA. V gene TRDV2 combines with J gene TRDJ3; weak D call: TRDD3 (6 bases). Germline loops: CDR1 GEAIGNYY, CDR2 EKD. CDR3 size: 19 residues. The CDR3 nucleotides are TGTGCCTGTGACACCGTGGTGGGGGCCATCTCCTGGGGCACCCGACAGATGTTTTTC. Translation gives CACDTVVGAISWGTRQMFF.

This clone was seen more than once but under ten times. This likely came from a read error, as a far larger clone is one base away. This sample also contains other DNA sequences that code for the same CDR3. V is TRDV2 and J is TRDJ3; D ambiguous. Trimming took off 3 bases at V and 0 bases at J, with 17 bases between the two ends. This CDR3 is 19 amino acids long. Germline V gives CDR1 GEAIGNYY, CDR2 EKD. CDR3: CACDVLLGVHSWDTRQMFF. The CDR3 DNA reads as TGTGCCTGTGACGTGTTACTAGGGGTCCACTCCTGGGACACCCGACAGATGTTTTTC.

In the case of this clone: For this DNA, TCRdb reports the protein of a much larger clone, which diverges at residue 14, most likely from a read error; the protein presented here is translated directly from the DNA. The gene calls are TRDV1 and TRDJ1; TRDD3 aligns across 7 bases. Germline V gene sequence: CDR1 TSWWSYY, CDR2 QGS. The CDR3 runs 16 residues. The CDR3 DNA reads TGTGCTCTTGGGTTATCTTCCACCCTGGGGGTGGGTAAACCCATCTTT. It specifies CALGLSSTLGVGKPIF.

This clone was seen a few times. TCRdb has a much larger clone's protein, which differs at residue 11 from the translation of this DNA, likely because of a read error; what is shown is the protein translated from the DNA. The chain recombines TRDV2 with TRDJ1, with TRDD3 identical over 13 bases. Trimming cost V 2 bases and J 4 bases; bases outside gene matches: 6. From germline, CDR1 is GEAIGNYY and CDR2 EKD. This CDR3 has 16 residues. CDR3 region: CACDILGDTYIDKLIF. In DNA form, the CDR3 reads TGTGCCTGTGACATACTGGGGGATACGTACATCGATAAACTCATCTTT.

The sample holds a few counts of this clone. This DNA translates differently at residue 12 from the TCRdb protein, which is that of a much larger clone; a read error is likely, and the protein shown is the DNA's own translation. The rearrangement uses TRDV2 and TRDJ3, with D possibly TRDD3 on 6 matching bases. Germline CDR1 reads GEAIGNYY; CDR2 reads EKD. The CDR3 has 18 residues. Here the CDR3 DNA reads TGTGCCTGTGACACTGGGGGCCCTAGCTCCTGGGGCACCCGACAGATGTTTTTC. This translates into CACDTGGPSSWGTRQMFF.

This clone showed up just a few times. A far larger clone differs by one base, so this is likely a read error. In the same sample, other DNA sequences code for this CDR3. The chain links TRDV2 to TRDJ2; 7 nucleotides line up with TRDD3. Germline V gene data show CDR1 as GEAIGNYY and CDR2 as EKD. The CDR3 extends over 18 amino acids. In DNA form, the CDR3 reads TGTGCCTGTGACCTATTACTGGGGCCAGACCATTTGACAGCGCAACTCTTCTTT. It specifies CACDLLLGPDHLTAQLFF.

As to this clone: A much larger clone differs from this one at a single base, so this may be a read error. The sample contains more than one DNA sequence encoding this CDR3. V usage is TRDV2 and J usage is TRDJ3; 11 bases are shared with TRDD3. The CDR3 sequence is 19 residues long. CDR1 and CDR2 (germline): GEAIGNYY, EKD. CDR3 DNA: TGTGCCTGTGACGTACTGGGGGATAACGGCTCCTGGGACACCCGGCAGATGTTTTTC. Protein product: CACDVLGDNGSWDTRQMFF.

Notes on this clone: A far larger clone is off by one base, so a read error is likely. The same CDR3 is also encoded by other DNA sequences in this sample. The genes are TRDV2 and TRDJ2; 10 bases fit TRDD3. The CDR3 is made up of 15 amino acids. The V gene's germline CDR1 is GEAIGNYY and CDR2 EKD. Written as DNA, the CDR3 is TGTGCCTGTGACGTACTGGGGGATTTGACAGCACAACTCTTCTTC. This encodes CACDVLGDLTAQLFF.